Described below is a single TCR beta chain sequence and its context. Its binding antigen is unknown. No clone much larger than this one lies a single base away; base qualities are absent. The record originates from a study of identical twins (dated by TCRdb to the mid-2010s). About the full investigation: To test whether fetal clonotypes persist, the study used deep sequencing on TCR alpha and beta repertoires from monozygotic twins, unrelated adults of various ages, and cord blood. To rule out contamination, replicate twin experiments were performed at different times with different library preparation protocols. Broad study findings and their caveats: Because the same donors could not be followed over many years, conclusions were based on cross-sectional statistical analysis. Invariant T cells such as MAIT and iNKT could partly confound zero-insertion analyses, although diverse VJ usage argued against such confounding for most clonotypes. Fewer insertions were carried by abundant cord blood beta clonotypes, a similar but weaker trend appeared in young adult naive repertoires, and no such trend appeared in memory repertoires. Excess twin sharing in beta out-of-frame sequences was weaker because fewer shared sequences lowered the signal-to-noise ratio. Out-of-frame TCR alpha sharing in monozygotic twins was systematically underestimated by recombination models, whereas sharing between unrelated individuals was in agreement with the recombination models. Compared with coincidental sharing between unrelated individuals, out-of-frame TCR alpha sequences shared between twins showed an excess of sequences with low generation probability.

Every donor in the study was a healthy Caucasian. The twin cohort consisted of three pairs of female monozygotic twins, all aged 18 to 29 years. Peripheral blood mononuclear cells were used as the source from which RNA for TCR libraries was isolated. From the cysteine up to the phenylalanine, the CDR3 has a length of 16 residues. The entry retains the CDR3 DNA only, 48 bases that are in frame from base 1. Reading the germline V gene gives CDR1 SGHDT and CDR2 YYEEEE. Relative to germline, V is missing 2 bases and J is missing 9 bases, with 11 bases of the junction outside any gene match. Preparation of the library involved 5' RACE. The instrument was an Illumina HiSeq 2000. A universal primer binding site was added through template switching, and the final cDNA carried a unique molecular identifier so that TCR cDNA molecules could be counted accurately. Specific primers in the conserved constant-segment region were used to synthesize first-strand cDNA for the TCR alpha and beta chains. To control for contamination, each cDNA library was double barcoded with a SMART-Mk sample barcode plus Illumina barcodes. TruSeq adapter sequences, together with Illumina sample barcodes, were added in two successive PCR steps. Sequencing of the TCR alpha and beta cDNA libraries was done on the Illumina HiSeq platform using custom primers. On the study's bioinformatics: Raw reads were processed with MiGEC to extract unique molecular identifiers, and MiXCR was used to determine CDR3 positions. For each individual, recombination models were inferred using an EM algorithm with the repgenHMM and IGoR tools. The tcR package in R was used for shared clonotype analysis, with sharing normalized by the product of cloneset sizes. To study raw recombination without the effects of thymic and clonal selection, out-of-frame nonproductive sequences were analyzed. TCRdb itself trimmed the public reads at Q25 with fastp, ran MiXCR and retained productive beta chains. Each entry is one CDR3 protein sequence, shown with its most common DNA and genes. Clone size and V and J calls follow TCRdb, not the original study. This sample has about 570,000 distinct CDR3 sequences in its table, and 7.5% to 10% of those were observed once. Under 3.5% of the sample belongs to the ten largest clones.

These data were also filed under a second study, of yellow fever vaccine responses in identical twins. The second study reports: The authors reported that the T cell response to vaccination in identical twins appeared partly convergent and partly personalized. Focusing on identical twins, the study followed the T cell clones that responded to the vaccine, and did so with precision.

The V gene is TRBV5-6 and the J gene is TRBJ2-3; 11 bases in between match TRBD2. Sequencing was performed on PBMCs. This TCR derives from a woman aged 18-29 years in good health. The CDR3 amino acid sequence is: CASSFGALLAGVTQYF. In nucleotide form, the sequence is TGTGCCAGCAGCTTTGGGGCGCTACTAGCGGGAGTCACGCAGTATTTT.